These 2 T cell receptor beta chains share one sample of origin, sequenced in a study of blood T cells in healthy people across ages. Together with a sample-barcoded 5' primer, a J-beta primer mix was included in a second PCR lasting roughly 6 to 12 cycles. MiXCR was run by TCRdb on the 5' RACE reads, yielding one entry per CDR3 protein. The data hold about 1.8 million distinct CDR3 sequences, with roughly 50% observed a single time. The sample was blood. These TCRs come from a middle-aged woman in good health.

The chain joins TRBV20-1 to TRBJ2-7; no firm D call. Looked up from germline, CDR1 is DFQATT and CDR2 is SNEGSKA (reference sequence). V was shortened by 2 bases and J by 3 bases, with 8 bases between the two germline ends. The CDR3 runs 12 residues. The CDR3 DNA reads as TGCAGTGCTAGATACACACTCTACGAGCAGTACTTC. Protein: CSARYTLYEQYF.

The CDR3 sequence: CSTRRNNEQFF. The CDR3 DNA is TGCAGCACACGACGGAACAATGAGCAGTTCTTC. This chain uses TRBV29-1 with TRBJ2-1; no reliable D call. Germline V gene sequence: CDR1 SQVTM, CDR2 ANQGSEA. CDR3 size: 11 residues. V was trimmed by 8 bases and J by 5 bases, leaving 10 bases between them.